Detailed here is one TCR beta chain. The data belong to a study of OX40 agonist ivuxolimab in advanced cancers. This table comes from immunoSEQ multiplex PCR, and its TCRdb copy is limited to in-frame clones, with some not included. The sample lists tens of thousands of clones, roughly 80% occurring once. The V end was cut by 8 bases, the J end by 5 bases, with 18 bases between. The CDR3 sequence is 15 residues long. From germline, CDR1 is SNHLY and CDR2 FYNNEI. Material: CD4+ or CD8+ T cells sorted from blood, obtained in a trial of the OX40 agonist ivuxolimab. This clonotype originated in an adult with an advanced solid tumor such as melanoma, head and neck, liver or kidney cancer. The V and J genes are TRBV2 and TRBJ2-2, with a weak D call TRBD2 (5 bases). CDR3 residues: CASGLRARGTGELFF. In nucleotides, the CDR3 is TGTGCCAGCGGACTTAGGGCCCGTGGGACCGGGGAGCTGTTTTTT.